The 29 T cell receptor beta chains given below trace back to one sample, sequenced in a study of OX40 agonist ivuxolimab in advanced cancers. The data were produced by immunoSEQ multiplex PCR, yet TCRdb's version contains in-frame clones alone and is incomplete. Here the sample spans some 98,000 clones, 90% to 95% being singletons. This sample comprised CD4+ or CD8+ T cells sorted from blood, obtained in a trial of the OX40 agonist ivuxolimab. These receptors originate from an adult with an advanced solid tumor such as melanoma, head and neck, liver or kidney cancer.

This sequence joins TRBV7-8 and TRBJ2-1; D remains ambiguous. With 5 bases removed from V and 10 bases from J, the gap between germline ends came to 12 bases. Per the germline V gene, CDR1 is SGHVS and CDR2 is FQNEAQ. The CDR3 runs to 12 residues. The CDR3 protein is CASSPDLGEQFF. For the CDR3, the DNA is TGTGCCAGCAGCCCTGATTTGGGGGAGCAGTTCTTC.

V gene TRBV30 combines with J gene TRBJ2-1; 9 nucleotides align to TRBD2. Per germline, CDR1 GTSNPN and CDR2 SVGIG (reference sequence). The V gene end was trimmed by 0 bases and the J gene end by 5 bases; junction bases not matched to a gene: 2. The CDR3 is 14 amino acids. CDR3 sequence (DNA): TGTGCCTGGAGTGTATTAGCGGGGGACAATGAGCAGTTCTTC. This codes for CAWSVLAGDNEQFF.

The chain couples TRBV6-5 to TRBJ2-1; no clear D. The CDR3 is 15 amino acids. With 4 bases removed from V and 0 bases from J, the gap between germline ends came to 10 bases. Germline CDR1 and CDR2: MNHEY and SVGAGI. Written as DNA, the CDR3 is TGTGCCAGCAGTTCCAAGATAGGCTCCTACAATGAGCAGTTCTTC. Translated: CASSSKIGSYNEQFF.

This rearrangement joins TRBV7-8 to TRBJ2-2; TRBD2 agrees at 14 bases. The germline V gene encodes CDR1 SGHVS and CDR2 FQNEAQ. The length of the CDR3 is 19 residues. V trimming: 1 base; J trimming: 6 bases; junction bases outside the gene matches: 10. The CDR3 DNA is TGTGCCAGCAGCTTAGTGGGGACTAGCGGGAGTTTGATGCCCGGGGAGCTGTTTTTT. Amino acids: CASSLVGTSGSLMPGELFF.

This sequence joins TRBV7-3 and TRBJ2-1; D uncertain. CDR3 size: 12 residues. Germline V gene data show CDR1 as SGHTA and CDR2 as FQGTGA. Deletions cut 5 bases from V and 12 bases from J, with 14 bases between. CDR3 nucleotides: TGTGCCAGCAGCCTGGACCGCAACCCGCAGTTCTTC. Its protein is CASSLDRNPQFF.

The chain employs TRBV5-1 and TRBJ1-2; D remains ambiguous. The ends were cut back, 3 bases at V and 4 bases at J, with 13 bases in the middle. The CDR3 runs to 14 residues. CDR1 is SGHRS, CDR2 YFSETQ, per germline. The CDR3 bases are TGCGCCAGCAGCTCCGGGGTCATTAGCTATGGCTACACCTTC. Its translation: CASSSGVISYGYTF.

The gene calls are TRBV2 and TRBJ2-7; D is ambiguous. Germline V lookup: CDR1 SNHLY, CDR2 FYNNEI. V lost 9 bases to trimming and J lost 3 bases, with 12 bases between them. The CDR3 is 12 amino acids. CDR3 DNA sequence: TGTGCCAGTGCAGCTCCCCTCTACGAGCAGTACTTC. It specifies CASAAPLYEQYF.

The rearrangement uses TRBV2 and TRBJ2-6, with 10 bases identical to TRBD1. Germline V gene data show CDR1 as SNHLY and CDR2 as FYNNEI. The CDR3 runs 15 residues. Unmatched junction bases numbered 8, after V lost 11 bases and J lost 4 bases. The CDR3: CAGRQGAGGANVLTF. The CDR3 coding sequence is TGTGCCGGCCGACAGGGGGCGGGAGGGGCCAACGTCCTGACTTTC.

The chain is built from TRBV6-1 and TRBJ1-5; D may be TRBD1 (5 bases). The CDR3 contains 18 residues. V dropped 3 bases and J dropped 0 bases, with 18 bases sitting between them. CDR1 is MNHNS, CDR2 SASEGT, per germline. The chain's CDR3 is CASSDVAGRVNSNQPQHF. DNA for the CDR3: TGTGCCAGCAGTGACGTGGCAGGGAGAGTCAATAGCAATCAGCCCCAGCATTTT.

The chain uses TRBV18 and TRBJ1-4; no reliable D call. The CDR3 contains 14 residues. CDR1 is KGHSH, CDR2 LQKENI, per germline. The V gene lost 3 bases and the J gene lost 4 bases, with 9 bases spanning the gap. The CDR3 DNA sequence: TGTGCCAGCTCACCGGGTCAGGTTAATGAAAAACTGTTTTTT. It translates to CASSPGQVNEKLFF. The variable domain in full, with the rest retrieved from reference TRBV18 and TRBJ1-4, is NAGVMQNPRHLVRRRGQEARLRCSPMKGHSHVYWYRQLPEEGLKFMVYLQKENIIDESGMPKERFSAEFPKEGPSILRIQQVVRGDSAAYFCASSPGQVNEKLFFGSGTQLSVL.

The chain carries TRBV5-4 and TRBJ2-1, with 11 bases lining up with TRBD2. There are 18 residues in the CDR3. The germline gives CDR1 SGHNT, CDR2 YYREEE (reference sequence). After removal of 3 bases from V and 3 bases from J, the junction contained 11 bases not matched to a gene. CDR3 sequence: CASSSDDASGRLYNEQFF. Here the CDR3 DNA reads TGTGCCAGCAGCTCTGACGACGCTAGCGGGAGGCTCTACAATGAGCAGTTCTTC. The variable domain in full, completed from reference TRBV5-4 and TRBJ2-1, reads ETGVTQSPTHLIKTRGQQVTLRCSSQSGHNTVSWYQQALGQGPQFIFQYYREEENGRGNFPPRFSGLQFPNYSSELNVNALELDDSALYLCASSSDDASGRLYNEQFFGPGTRLTVL.

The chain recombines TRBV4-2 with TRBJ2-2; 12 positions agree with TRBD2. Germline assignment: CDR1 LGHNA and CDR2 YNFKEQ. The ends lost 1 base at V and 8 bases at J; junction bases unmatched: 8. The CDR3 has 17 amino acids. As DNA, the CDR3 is TGTGCCAGCAGCCAAGCGTCCCGGACTAGCGGGACGGGGGAGCTGTTTTTT. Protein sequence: CASSQASRTSGTGELFF.

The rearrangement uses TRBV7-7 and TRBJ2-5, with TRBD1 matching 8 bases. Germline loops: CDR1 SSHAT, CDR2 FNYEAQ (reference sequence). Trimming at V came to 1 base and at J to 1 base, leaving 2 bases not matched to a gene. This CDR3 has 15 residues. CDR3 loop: CASSLVGTGQETQYF. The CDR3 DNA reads TGTGCCAGCAGCTTAGTCGGGACAGGCCAAGAGACCCAGTACTTC. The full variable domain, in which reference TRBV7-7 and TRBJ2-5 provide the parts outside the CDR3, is GAGVSQSPRYKVTKRGQDVTLRCDPISSHATLYWYQQALGQGPEFLTYFNYEAQPDKSGLPSDRFSAERPEGSISTLTIQRTEQRDSAMYRCASSLVGTGQETQYFGPGTRLLVL.

DNA of the CDR3: TGTGCCAGCAGCTTAGGTGGGGCGGGGACAGACCAAGAGACCCAGTACTTC. Protein sequence: CASSLGGAGTDQETQYF. The chain has TRBV11-3 and TRBJ2-5, with D tentatively TRBD1 (7 bases). The CDR3 length is 17 residues. V lost 1 base to trimming and J lost 0 bases, with 15 bases between them. Germline values: CDR1 SGHNT, CDR2 YENEEA.

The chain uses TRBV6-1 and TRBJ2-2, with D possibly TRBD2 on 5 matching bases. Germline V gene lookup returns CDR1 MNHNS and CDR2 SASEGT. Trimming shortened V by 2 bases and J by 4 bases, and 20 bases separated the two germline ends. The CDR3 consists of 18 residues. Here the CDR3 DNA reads TGTGCCAGCAGTGAAAACCCATCTGTTGCGGGTGGCACCGGGGAGCTGTTTTTT. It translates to CASSENPSVAGGTGELFF.

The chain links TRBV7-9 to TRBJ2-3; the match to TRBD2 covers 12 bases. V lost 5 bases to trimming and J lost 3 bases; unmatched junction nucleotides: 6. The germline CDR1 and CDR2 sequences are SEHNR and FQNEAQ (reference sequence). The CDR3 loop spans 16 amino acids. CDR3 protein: CASSPTSGSGTDTQYF. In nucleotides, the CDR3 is TGTGCCAGCAGCCCGACTAGCGGGAGTGGTACAGATACGCAGTATTTT.

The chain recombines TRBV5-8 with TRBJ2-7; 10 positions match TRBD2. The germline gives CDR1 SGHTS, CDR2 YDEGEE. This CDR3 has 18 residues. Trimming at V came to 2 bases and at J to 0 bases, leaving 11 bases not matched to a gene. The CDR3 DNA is TGTGCCAGCAGCTTCACGGCTAGCGGGAGACCGAACTCCTACGAGCAGTACTTC. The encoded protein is CASSFTASGRPNSYEQYF.

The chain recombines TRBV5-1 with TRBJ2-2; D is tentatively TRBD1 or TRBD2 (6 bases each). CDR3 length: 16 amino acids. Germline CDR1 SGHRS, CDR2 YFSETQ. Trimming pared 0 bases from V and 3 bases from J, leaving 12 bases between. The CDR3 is CASSLAPGAYTGELFF. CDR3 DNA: TGCGCCAGCAGCTTGGCCCCGGGGGCCTACACCGGGGAGCTGTTTTTT.

The CDR3 DNA reads TGTGCCAGCAGCCCGACCGGGAGAAGCGGGAGCCGCTACGAGCAGTACTTC. This sequence encodes CASSPTGRSGSRYEQYF. The chain recombines TRBV11-1 with TRBJ2-7; 8 bases fit TRBD2. The CDR3 sequence is 17 residues long. Germline-derived CDR1 and CDR2 are SGHAT and FQDESV (reference sequence). V lost 5 bases to trimming and J lost 3 bases; unmatched junction nucleotides: 15.

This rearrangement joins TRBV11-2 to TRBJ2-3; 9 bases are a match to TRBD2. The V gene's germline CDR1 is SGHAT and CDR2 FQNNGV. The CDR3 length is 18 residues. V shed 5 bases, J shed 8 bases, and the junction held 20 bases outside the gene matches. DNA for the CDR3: TGTGCCAGCAGCCCAGTCTATGGCGGGAGGGCCTCGGGAGGTACGCAGTATTTT. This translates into CASSPVYGGRASGGTQYF.

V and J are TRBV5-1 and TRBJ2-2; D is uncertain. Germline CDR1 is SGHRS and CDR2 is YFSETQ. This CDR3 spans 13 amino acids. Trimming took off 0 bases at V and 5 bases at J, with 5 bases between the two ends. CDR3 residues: CASSLEVTGELFF. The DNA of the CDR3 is TGCGCCAGCAGCTTGGAGGTTACCGGGGAGCTGTTTTTT. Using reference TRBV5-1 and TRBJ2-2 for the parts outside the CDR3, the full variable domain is KAGVTQTPRYLIKTRGQQVTLSCSPISGHRSVSWYQQTPGQGLQFLFEYFSETQRNKGNFPGRFSGRQFSNSRSEMNVSTLELGDSALYLCASSLEVTGELFFGEGSRLTVL.

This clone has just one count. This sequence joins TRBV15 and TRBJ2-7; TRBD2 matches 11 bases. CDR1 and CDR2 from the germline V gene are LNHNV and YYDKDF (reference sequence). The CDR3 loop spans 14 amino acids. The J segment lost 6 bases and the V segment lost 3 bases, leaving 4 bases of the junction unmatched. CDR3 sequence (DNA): TGTGCCACCAGCAGGGCCGGGACTAGCGGCGAGCAGTACTTC. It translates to CATSRAGTSGEQYF.

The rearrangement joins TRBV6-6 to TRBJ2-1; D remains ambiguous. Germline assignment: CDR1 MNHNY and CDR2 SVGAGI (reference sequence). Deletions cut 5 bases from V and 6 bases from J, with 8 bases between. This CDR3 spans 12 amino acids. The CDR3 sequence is CASSTLINEQFF. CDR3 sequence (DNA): TGTGCCAGCAGTACCCTTATCAATGAGCAGTTCTTC.

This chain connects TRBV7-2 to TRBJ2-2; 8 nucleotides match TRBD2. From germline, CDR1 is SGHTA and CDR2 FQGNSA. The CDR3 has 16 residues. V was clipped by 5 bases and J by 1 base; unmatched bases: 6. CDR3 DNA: TGTGCCAGCAGCCGAAGCGGGAGTAGGAACACCGGGGAGCTGTTTTTT. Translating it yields CASSRSGSRNTGELFF. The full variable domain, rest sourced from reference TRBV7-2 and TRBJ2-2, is GAGVSQSPSNKVTEKGKDVELRCDPISGHTALYWYRQSLGQGLEFLIYFQGNSAPDKSGLPSDRFSAERTGGSVSTLTIQRTQQEDSAVYLCASSRSGSRNTGELFFGEGSRLTVL.

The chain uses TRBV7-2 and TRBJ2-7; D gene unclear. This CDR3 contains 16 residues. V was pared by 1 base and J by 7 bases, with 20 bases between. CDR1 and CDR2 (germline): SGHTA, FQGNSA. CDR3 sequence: CASSLGAQSSLVEQYF. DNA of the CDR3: TGTGCCAGCAGCTTAGGGGCACAGAGTTCCCTAGTGGAGCAGTACTTC.

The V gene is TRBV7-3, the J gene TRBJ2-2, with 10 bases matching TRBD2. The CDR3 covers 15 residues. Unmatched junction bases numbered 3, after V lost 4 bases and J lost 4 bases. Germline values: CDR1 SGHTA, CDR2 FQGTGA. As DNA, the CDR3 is TGTGCCAGCAGCTCTAGCGGGAGTGGCACCGGGGAGCTGTTTTTT. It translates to CASSSSGSGTGELFF.

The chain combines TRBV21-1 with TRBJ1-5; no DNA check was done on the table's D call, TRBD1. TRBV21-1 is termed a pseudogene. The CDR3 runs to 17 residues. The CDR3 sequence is CASSEFRTGRGNQPQHF. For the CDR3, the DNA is TGTGCCAGCAGCGAATTCAGGACAGGGCGCGGGAATCAGCCCCAGCATTTT.

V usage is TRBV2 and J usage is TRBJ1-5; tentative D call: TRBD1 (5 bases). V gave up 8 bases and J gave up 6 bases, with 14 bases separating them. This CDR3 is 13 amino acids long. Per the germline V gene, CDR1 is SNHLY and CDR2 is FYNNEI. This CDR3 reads CASRGGAGQPQHF. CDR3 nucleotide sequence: TGTGCCAGCCGTGGCGGGGCGGGTCAGCCCCAGCATTTT.

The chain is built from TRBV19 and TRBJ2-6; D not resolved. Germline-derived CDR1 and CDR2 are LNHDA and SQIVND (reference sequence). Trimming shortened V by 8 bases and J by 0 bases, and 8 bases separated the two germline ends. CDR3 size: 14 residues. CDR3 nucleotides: TGTGCCAGTTCAGACGGCTCTGGGGCCAACGTCCTGACTTTC. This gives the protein CASSDGSGANVLTF. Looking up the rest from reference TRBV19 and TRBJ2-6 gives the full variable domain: DGGITQSPKYLFRKEGQNVTLSCEQNLNHDAMYWYRQDPGQGLRLIYYSQIVNDFQKGDIAEGYSVSREKKESFPLTVTSAQKNPTAFYLCASSDGSGANVLTFGAGSRLTVL.